The 15 T cell receptor beta chains below come from one sample, sequenced in a study of T-cell reconstitution after alpha-beta-depleted transplantation in children. Unique molecular identifiers were incorporated during preparation of the TCRbeta library. TCRdb fed the PCR reads into MiXCR, producing one record per CDR3 protein. Of around 25,000 distinct CDR3 sequences in the sample, 15% to 20% were seen once. The specimen comprised PBMCs, mostly from graft donor cells, sampled 60 days after TCRalphabeta/CD19-depleted stem cell transplant. These receptors were taken from a male patient under 10 years old who had a stem cell transplant for acute lymphoblastic leukemia, so the T cells may come from the graft donor.

The chain joins TRBV6-2 or TRBV6-3 to TRBJ2-2, with TRBD1 identical over 8 bases. J lost 1 base, V lost 5 bases, and 3 bases had no gene match. Germline values: CDR1 MNHEY, CDR2 SVGEGT. The CDR3 extends over 15 amino acids. Here the CDR3 reads CASSPGQVNTGELFF. The CDR3 region has the DNA TGTGCCAGCAGTCCGGGACAGGTGAACACCGGGGAGCTGTTTTTT.

This clonotype was seen at least ten times. The V gene is TRBV15, the J gene TRBJ2-3, with D uncertain. Per the germline V gene, CDR1 is LNHNV and CDR2 is YYDKDF (reference sequence). The CDR3 length is 12 residues. Trimming took 2 bases from V and 6 from J, leaving 6 bases between them. The chain's CDR3 is CATSRLRDTQYF. The DNA for the CDR3 is TGTGCCACCAGCAGATTGAGGGATACGCAGTATTTT.

This clonotype has a count of ten or more. The J gene is TRBJ2-2, the V gene TRBV28; maybe TRBD1 (5 bases). There are 14 residues in the CDR3. CDR1 is MDHEN and CDR2 is SYDVKM in the germline V gene. Trimming removed 3 bases at V and 3 bases at J, with 8 bases between. The CDR3 spells CASSFPRDTGELFF. DNA for the CDR3: TGTGCCAGCAGTTTCCCCAGGGACACCGGGGAGCTGTTTTTT.

This clonotype showed up many times. The chain has TRBV15 and TRBJ1-5, with D possibly matching TRBD1 (6 bases). Deletions cut 3 bases from V and 0 bases from J, with 15 bases between. The germline V gene has CDR1 LNHNV and CDR2 YYDKDF (reference sequence). CDR3 length: 17 amino acids. Here the CDR3 reads CATSRTGPLHSNQPQHF. The CDR3, as DNA: TGTGCCACCAGCAGGACAGGACCCCTTCATAGCAATCAGCCCCAGCATTTT.

V usage is TRBV25-1 and J usage is TRBJ1-2, with TRBD1 identical over 8 bases. From germline, CDR1 is MGHDK and CDR2 SYGVNS. This CDR3 is 15 amino acids long. Unmatched junction bases numbered 9, after V lost 3 bases and J lost 6 bases. CDR3 in DNA: TGTGCCAGCAGTGACCCCGGGACAGGAAAGGATGGCTACACCTTC. Translating it yields CASSDPGTGKDGYTF.

This clonotype was recorded at least ten times. The CDR3: CSASDSQGYEQYF. CDR3 bases: TGCAGTGCCTCTGACAGCCAGGGCTACGAGCAGTACTTC. The chain employs TRBV20-1 and TRBJ2-7, with a weak D call TRBD1 (5 bases). Germline CDR1 DFQATT, CDR2 SNEGSKA (reference sequence). With 6 bases removed from V and 3 bases from J, the gap between germline ends came to 15 bases. CDR3 length: 13 residues.

This clonotype showed up just a few times. The chain has TRBV29-1 and TRBJ1-1; TRBD1 is a possible D gene (6 bases). Trimming left V 5 bases short and J 11 bases short, with 12 bases between. The CDR3 is 10 residues long. In germline, CDR1 is SQVTM, CDR2 ANQGSEA. The chain's CDR3 is CSVMGGMAFF. CDR3 nucleotides: TGCAGCGTTATGGGGGGCATGGCTTTCTTT.

V usage is TRBV6-6 and J usage is TRBJ2-2; perhaps TRBD1 as D (6 bases). CDR3 length: 13 amino acids. The germline CDR1 and CDR2 sequences are MNHNY and SVGAGI (reference sequence). Trimming shortened V by 2 bases and J by 7 bases, and 8 bases separated the two germline ends. CDR3 sequence: CASSYDRNGELFF. CDR3 nucleotide sequence: TGTGCCAGCAGTTACGACAGGAACGGGGAGCTGTTTTTT.

The V and J genes are TRBV28 and TRBJ2-7, with D possibly called TRBD1 or TRBD2 (5 bases each). Per germline, CDR1 MDHEN and CDR2 SYDVKM. This CDR3 is 13 amino acids long. V lost 4 bases and J lost 4, with 11 bases in between. CDR3 nucleotide sequence: TGTGCCAGCAGTTCGGGGACCTTATACGAGCAGTACTTC. This codes for CASSSGTLYEQYF.

This clonotype has a count of ten or more. The chain uses TRBV6-5 and TRBJ2-3; 9 bases align to TRBD2. CDR1 is MNHEY and CDR2 is SVGAGI in the germline V gene. Trimming removed 0 bases from V and 2 bases from J; junction bases left unmatched: 6. This CDR3 has 17 amino acids. CDR3 DNA sequence: TGTGCCAGCAGTTACTCGAAGCGGGGGGACACCACAGATACGCAGTATTTT. Its translation: CASSYSKRGDTTDTQYF.

In its sample, this clonotype was seen many times. This chain joins TRBV2 and TRBJ2-3; D is undetermined. The germline V and J ends were trimmed by 9 bases and 0 bases, with 13 bases remaining between them. The CDR3 is made up of 14 amino acids. Germline CDR1 reads SNHLY; CDR2 reads FYNNEI. The CDR3 is CASTPGVSTDTQYF. CDR3 nucleotides: TGTGCCAGTACCCCAGGAGTCAGCACAGATACGCAGTATTTT.

The chain is built from TRBV3-1 and TRBJ2-3; 10 bases match TRBD2. CDR1 and CDR2 from the germline V gene are LGHDT and YNNKEL (reference sequence). The CDR3 is made up of 20 amino acids. The junction had 15 bases not matched to a gene; V was cut back by 1 base and J by 2 bases. As DNA, the CDR3 is TGTGCCAGCAGCCAAGTAGGATACGGGGGTAGCGGGAGGTTCACAGATACGCAGTATTTT. Its translation: CASSQVGYGGSGRFTDTQYF.

This clonotype was seen a few times. The chain couples TRBV7-8 to TRBJ2-1; D is possibly TRBD2 (6 bases). Germline V gives CDR1 SGHVS, CDR2 FQNEAQ. The CDR3 consists of 14 residues. The V end was cut by 1 base, the J end by 9 bases, with 13 bases between. This CDR3 is CASSLVLAKSEQFF. CDR3 in DNA: TGTGCCAGCAGCTTAGTCCTAGCGAAGAGTGAGCAGTTCTTC.

This rearrangement joins TRBV12-3 or TRBV12-4 to TRBJ2-2; 8 positions match TRBD2. Trimming removed 2 bases from V and 2 bases from J; junction bases left unmatched: 4. The CDR3 covers 16 residues. In DNA, the CDR3 is TGTGCCAGCAGTTTAATAGCGGGGATTAACACCGGGGAGCTGTTTTTT. Translated: CASSLIAGINTGELFF.

The sample holds a few counts of this clonotype. The chain recombines TRBV24-1 with TRBJ1-2; a possible D gene is TRBD1 (6 bases). The CDR3 runs 14 residues. V was clipped by 4 bases and J by 8 bases, with 16 bases between them. Germline CDR1 and CDR2: KGHDR and SFDVKD. CDR3 loop: CATSDDRQARGYTF. DNA of the CDR3: TGTGCCACCAGTGACGATAGACAGGCCCGCGGCTACACCTTC.